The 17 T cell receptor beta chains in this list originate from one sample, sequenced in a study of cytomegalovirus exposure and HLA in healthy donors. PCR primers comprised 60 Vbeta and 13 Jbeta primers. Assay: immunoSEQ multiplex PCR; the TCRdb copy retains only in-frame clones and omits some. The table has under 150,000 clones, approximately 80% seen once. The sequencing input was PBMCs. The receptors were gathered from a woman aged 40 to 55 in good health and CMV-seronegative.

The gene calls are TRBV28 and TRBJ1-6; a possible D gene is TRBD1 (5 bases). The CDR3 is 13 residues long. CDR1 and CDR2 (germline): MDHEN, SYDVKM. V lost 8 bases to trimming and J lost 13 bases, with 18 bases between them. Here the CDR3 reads CASLGVRLSPLHF. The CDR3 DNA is TGTGCCAGCTTAGGGGTGCGTCTCTCTCCCCTCCACTTT.

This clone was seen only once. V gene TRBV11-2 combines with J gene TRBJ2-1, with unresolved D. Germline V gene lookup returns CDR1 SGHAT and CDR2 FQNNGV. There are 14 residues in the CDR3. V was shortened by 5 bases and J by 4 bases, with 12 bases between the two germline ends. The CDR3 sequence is CASSPHIIYNEQFF. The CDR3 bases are TGTGCCAGCAGCCCCCACATCATTTACAATGAGCAGTTCTTC.

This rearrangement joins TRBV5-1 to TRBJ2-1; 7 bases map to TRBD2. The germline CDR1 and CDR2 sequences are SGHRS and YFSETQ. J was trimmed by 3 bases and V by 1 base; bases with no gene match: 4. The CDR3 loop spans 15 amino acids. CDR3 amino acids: CASSLLGGDYNEQFF. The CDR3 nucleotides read TGCGCCAGCAGCTTGCTGGGGGGGGACTACAATGAGCAGTTCTTC.

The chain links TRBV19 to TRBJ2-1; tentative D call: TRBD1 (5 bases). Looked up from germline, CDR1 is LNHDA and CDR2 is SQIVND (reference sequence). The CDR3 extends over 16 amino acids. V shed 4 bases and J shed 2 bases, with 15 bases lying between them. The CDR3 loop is CASSTPGLVPYNEQFF. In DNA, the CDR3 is TGTGCCAGTAGTACCCCAGGGCTGGTACCCTACAATGAGCAGTTCTTC.

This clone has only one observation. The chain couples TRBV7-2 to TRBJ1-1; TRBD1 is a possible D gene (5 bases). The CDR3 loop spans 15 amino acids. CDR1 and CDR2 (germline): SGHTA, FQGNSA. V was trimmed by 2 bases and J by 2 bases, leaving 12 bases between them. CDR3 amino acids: CASSLITGGNTEAFF. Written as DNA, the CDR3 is TGTGCCAGCAGCTTAATAACAGGCGGAAACACTGAAGCTTTCTTT.

The CDR3 bases are TGTGCCAGCAGCGCCCTTAGCGGGGGATTCACCGGGGAGCTGTTTTTT. Protein product: CASSALSGGFTGELFF. The gene calls are TRBV7-2 and TRBJ2-2, with 9 bases lining up with TRBD2. Germline V gene lookup returns CDR1 SGHTA and CDR2 FQGNSA. The V and J ends lost 5 bases and 4 bases, in that order; junction bases with no gene match: 8. The CDR3 sequence is 16 residues long.

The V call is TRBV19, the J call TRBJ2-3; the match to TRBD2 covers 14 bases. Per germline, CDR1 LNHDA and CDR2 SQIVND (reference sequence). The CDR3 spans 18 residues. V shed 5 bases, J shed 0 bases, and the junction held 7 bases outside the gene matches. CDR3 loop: CASSYGLAGGTSTDTQYF. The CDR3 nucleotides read TGTGCCAGTAGTTACGGACTAGCGGGGGGTACTAGCACAGATACGCAGTATTTT.

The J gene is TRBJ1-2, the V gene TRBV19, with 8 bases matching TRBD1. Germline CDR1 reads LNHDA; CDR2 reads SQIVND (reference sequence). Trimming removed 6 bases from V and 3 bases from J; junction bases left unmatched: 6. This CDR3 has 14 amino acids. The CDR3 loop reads CASRRQGNDYGYTF. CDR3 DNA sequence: TGTGCCAGTAGACGACAGGGGAATGACTATGGCTACACCTTC.

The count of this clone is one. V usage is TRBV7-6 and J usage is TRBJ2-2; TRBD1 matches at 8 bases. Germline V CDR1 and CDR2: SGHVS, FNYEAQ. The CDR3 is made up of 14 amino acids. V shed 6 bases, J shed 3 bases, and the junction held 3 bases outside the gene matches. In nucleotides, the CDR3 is TGTGCCAGCAGGCAGGGGGCTGACACCGGGGAGCTGTTTTTT. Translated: CASRQGADTGELFF.

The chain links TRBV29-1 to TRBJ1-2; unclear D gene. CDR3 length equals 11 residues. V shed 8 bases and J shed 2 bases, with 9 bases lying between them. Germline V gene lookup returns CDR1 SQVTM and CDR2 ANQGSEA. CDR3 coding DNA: TGCAGCACGGAACAGAACTATGGCTACACCTTC. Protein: CSTEQNYGYTF.

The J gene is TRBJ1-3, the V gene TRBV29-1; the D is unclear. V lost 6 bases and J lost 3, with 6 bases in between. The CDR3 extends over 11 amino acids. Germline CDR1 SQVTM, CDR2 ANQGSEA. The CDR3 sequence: CSVLDGNTIYF. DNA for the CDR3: TGCAGCGTGTTAGATGGAAACACCATATATTTT.

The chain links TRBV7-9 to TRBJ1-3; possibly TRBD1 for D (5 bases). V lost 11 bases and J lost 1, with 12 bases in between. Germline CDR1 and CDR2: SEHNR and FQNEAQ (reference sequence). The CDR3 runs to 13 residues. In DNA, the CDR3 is TGTGCCTATCGGGGGGGATCTGGAAACACCATATATTTT. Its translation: CAYRGGSGNTIYF. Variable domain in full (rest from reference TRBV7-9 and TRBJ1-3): DTGVSQNPRHKITKRGQNVTFRCDPISEHNRLYWYRQTLGQGPEFLTYFQNEAQLEKSRLLSDRFSAERPKGSFSTLEIQRTEQGDSAMYLCAYRGGSGNTIYFGEGSWLTVV.

The CDR3 spells CASSQDRGRGYTF. In DNA, the CDR3 is TGTGCCAGCAGCCAAGACAGGGGGCGAGGCTACACCTTC. The chain has TRBV7-9 and TRBJ1-2; 10 bases agree with TRBD1. This CDR3 comprises 13 residues. J gave up 8 bases and V 5 bases, and 5 bases lay outside the gene matches. Per germline, CDR1 SEHNR and CDR2 FQNEAQ (reference sequence).

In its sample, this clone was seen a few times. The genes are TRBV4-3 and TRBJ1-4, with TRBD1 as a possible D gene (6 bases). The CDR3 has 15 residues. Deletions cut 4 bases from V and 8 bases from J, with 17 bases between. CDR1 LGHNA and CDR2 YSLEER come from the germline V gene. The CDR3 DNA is TGCGCCAGCAGCCTGCGAGACCAAAGGGGGGAAAAACTGTTTTTT. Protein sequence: CASSLRDQRGEKLFF.

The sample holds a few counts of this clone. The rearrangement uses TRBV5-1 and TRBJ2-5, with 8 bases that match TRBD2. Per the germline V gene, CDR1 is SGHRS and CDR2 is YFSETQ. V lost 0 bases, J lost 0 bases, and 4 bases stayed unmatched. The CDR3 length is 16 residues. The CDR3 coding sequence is TGCGCCAGCAGCTTGGGGGAGCGGGGGTACCAAGAGACCCAGTACTTC. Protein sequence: CASSLGERGYQETQYF. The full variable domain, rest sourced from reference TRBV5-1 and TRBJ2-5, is KAGVTQTPRYLIKTRGQQVTLSCSPISGHRSVSWYQQTPGQGLQFLFEYFSETQRNKGNFPGRFSGRQFSNSRSEMNVSTLELGDSALYLCASSLGERGYQETQYFGPGTRLLVL.

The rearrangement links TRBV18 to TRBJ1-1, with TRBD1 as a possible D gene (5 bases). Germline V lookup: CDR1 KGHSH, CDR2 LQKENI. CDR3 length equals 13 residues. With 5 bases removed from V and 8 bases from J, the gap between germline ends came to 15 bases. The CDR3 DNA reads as TGTGCCAGCTCATTGGACAACCGGGCGGAAGCTTTCTTT. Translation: CASSLDNRAEAFF.

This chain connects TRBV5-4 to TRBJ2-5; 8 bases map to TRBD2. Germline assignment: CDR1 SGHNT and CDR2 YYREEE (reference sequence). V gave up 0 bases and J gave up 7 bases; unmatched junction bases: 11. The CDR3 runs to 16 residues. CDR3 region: CASSLAPGLDQGTQYF. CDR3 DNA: TGTGCCAGCAGCTTGGCTCCGGGACTAGATCAGGGGACCCAGTACTTC. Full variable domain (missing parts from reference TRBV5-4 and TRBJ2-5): ETGVTQSPTHLIKTRGQQVTLRCSSQSGHNTVSWYQQALGQGPQFIFQYYREEENGRGNFPPRFSGLQFPNYSSELNVNALELDDSALYLCASSLAPGLDQGTQYFGPGTRLLVL.